These T cell receptor beta chains were read from a single sample in a study of control samples from healthy donors and cancer patients. Measured with immunoSEQ multiplex PCR; TCRdb has only the in-frame clones, and not every one. The sample consists of tens of thousands of clones, around 80% of them appearing once. The sample was PBMCs. The receptors were sampled from a man aged 60 to 69 with head and neck cancer. Both conserved end residues are part of each CDR3. A D gene is named only where the DNA matches it firmly. Clone size appears in some rows only: once, few, many, or a class for an expanded clone.

TRBJ1-4,-,TRBV7-9,-,CASSIVEGLGEKLFF,TGTGCCAGCAGCATAGTCGAGGGTCTGGGTGAAAAACTGTTTTTT
TRBJ2-7,-,TRBV9,-,CASSVGGISYEQYF,TGTGCCAGCAGCGTAGGTGGAATCTCCTACGAGCAGTACTTC
TRBJ2-4,TRBD1,TRBV6-5,-,CASSSLGGQGVQYF,TGTGCCAGCAGTTCCCTCGGGGGACAGGGGGTTCAGTACTTC
TRBJ1-5,-,TRBV19,-,CASKSEAGNQPQHF,TGTGCCAGTAAAAGTGAGGCAGGCAATCAGCCCCAGCATTTT
TRBJ2-1,-,TRBV6-5,-,CASSLYLVGGYNEQFF,TGTGCCAGCAGTTTGTACCTGGTTGGGGGCTACAATGAGCAGTTCTTC
TRBJ2-1,-,TRBV24-1,once,CATSDPYNEQFF,TGTGCCACCAGTGATCCTTACAATGAGCAGTTCTTC
TRBJ1-3,-,TRBV2,-,CASSDGSSGNTIYF,TGTGCCAGCAGTGACGGCAGCTCTGGAAACACCATATATTTT
TRBJ2-2,TRBD2,TRBV24-1,-,CATSDPGLAAGELFF,TGTGCCACCAGTGACCCTGGACTAGCGGCCGGGGAGCTGTTTTTT
TRBJ1-2,TRBD1,TRBV6-5,-,CASSYSTGSNYGYTF,TGTGCCAGCAGTTATTCGACAGGGTCTAACTATGGCTACACCTTC
TRBJ2-5,TRBD1,TRBV24-1,-,CATSEVRGFQETQYF,TGTGCCACCAGTGAAGTCAGGGGGTTCCAAGAGACCCAGTACTTC
TRBJ2-3,-,TRBV21-1,-,CASSGPGIPEYF,TGTGCCAGCAGCGGCCCAGGCATCCCGGAGTATTTT
TRBJ2-1,TRBD1,TRBV4-2,-,CASSLDRGSYNEQFF,TGTGCCAGCAGCCTAGACAGGGGCTCCTACAATGAGCAGTTCTTC
TRBJ1-4,-,TRBV28,few,CASTTGHLRLSEKLFF,TGTGCCAGCACCACGGGACACCTTAGACTTTCTGAAAAACTGTTTTTT
TRBJ2-5,TRBD1,TRBV27,-,CASSSDRGLTPRKTQYF,TGTGCCAGCAGTTCAGACAGGGGGTTGACTCCTAGAAAGACCCAGTACTTC
TRBJ2-7,TRBD1,TRBV6-1,-,CASSDGQGAYEQYF,TGTGCCAGCAGTGACGGGCAGGGGGCCTACGAGCAGTACTTC
TRBJ2-1,-,TRBV7-8,-,CASSPPLRESRNEQFF,TGTGCCAGCAGCCCCCCATTACGGGAGTCTCGGAATGAGCAGTTCTTC
TRBJ2-7,-,TRBV2,-,CASSADSFYEQYF,TGTGCCAGCAGTGCTGACAGCTTCTACGAGCAGTACTTC
TRBJ2-4,-,TRBV7-2,-,CASSPAATKNIQYF,TGTGCCAGCAGCCCCGCTGCTACCAAAAACATTCAGTACTTC
TRBJ2-7,TRBD2,TRBV5-4,-,CASSGASGWSSYEQYF,TGTGCCAGCTCCGGGGCTAGCGGGTGGAGCTCCTACGAGCAGTACTTC
TRBJ2-3,-,TRBV28,-,CASSSPQVFPDTQYF,TGTGCCAGCAGTTCTCCCCAGGTTTTCCCAGATACGCAGTATTTT
TRBJ1-1,-,TRBV6-6,-,CASSPGGLNTEAFF,TGTGCCAGCAGCCCCGGGGGACTGAACACTGAAGCTTTCTTT
TRBJ1-5,-,TRBV3-1/TRBV3-2,-,CASSRTFNQPQHF,TGTGCCAGCAGCCGCACTTTTAATCAGCCCCAGCATTTT
TRBJ2-5,-,TRBV27,-,CASSLSGGWDRETQYF,TGTGCCAGCAGTTTATCGGGCGGGTGGGATCGAGAGACCCAGTACTTC
TRBJ2-2,TRBD1,TRBV5-1,-,CASSVDRGHTGELFF,TGCGCCAGCAGCGTCGACAGGGGGCATACCGGGGAGCTGTTTTTT
TRBJ2-1,TRBD2,TRBV15,-,CATRERLAGDNEQFF,TGTGCCACCAGAGAAAGACTAGCGGGAGACAATGAGCAGTTCTTC
TRBJ2-7,TRBD1,TRBV5-1,-,CASSQGQGEQYF,TGCGCCAGCAGCCAGGGACAGGGCGAGCAGTACTTC
TRBJ2-1,TRBD1,TRBV28,-,CASRTGFNEQFF,TGTGCCAGTAGGACAGGGTTCAATGAGCAGTTCTTC
TRBJ2-5,-,TRBV5-1,-,CASSLEKTQYF,TGCGCCAGCAGCTTGGAGAAGACCCAGTACTTC
TRBJ1-1,-,TRBV6-5,-,CASSYTGGEAFF,TGTGCCAGCAGTTACACGGGGGGTGAAGCTTTCTTT
TRBJ1-2,TRBD1,TRBV28,once,CASSLWSAGRGRNGYTF,TGTGCCAGCAGTTTATGGTCCGCGGGTAGGGGGCGCAATGGCTACACCTTC
TRBJ2-6,-,TRBV5-1,few,CASSLGTGFGGANVLTF,TGCGCCAGCAGCTTGGGTACAGGGTTCGGTGGGGCCAACGTCCTGACTTTC
TRBJ2-5,-,TRBV4-2,few,CASSQGQGFETQYF,TGTGCCAGCAGCCAAGGTCAGGGGTTCGAGACCCAGTACTTC
TRBJ2-3,-,TRBV12-3/TRBV12-4,-,CASSFAGADTQYF,TGTGCCAGCAGTTTCGCAGGGGCAGATACGCAGTATTTT
TRBJ2-1,TRBD2,TRBV19,once,CASSTLRRMAGGLIF,TGTGCCAGTAGCACTCTAAGAAGGATGGCGGGAGGGCTGATCTTC
TRBJ1-5,-,TRBV20-1,-,CSASDTNQPQHF,TGCAGTGCTAGTGACACTAATCAGCCCCAGCATTTT
TRBJ2-7,-,TRBV11-2,-,CASSWGLWDKGDWEQYF,TGTGCCAGCAGCTGGGGACTCTGGGACAAGGGGGATTGGGAGCAGTACTTC
TRBJ1-5,-,TRBV28,-,CASTKRFRVNQPQHF,TGTGCCAGCACCAAAAGGTTCAGAGTTAATCAGCCCCAGCATTTT
TRBJ1-6,-,TRBV7-2,-,CASSAILQSSYNSPLHF,TGTGCCAGCAGCGCCATTCTACAGAGCTCCTATAATTCACCCCTCCACTTT
TRBJ1-2,TRBD1,TRBV7-9,-,CASSPDRGDGYTF,TGTGCCAGCAGCCCGGACAGGGGGGATGGCTACACCTTC
TRBJ2-7,-,TRBV6-6,-,CASSSQQGRAYEQYF,TGTGCCAGCAGTTCCCAACAGGGAAGGGCCTACGAGCAGTACTTC
TRBJ2-1,TRBD1,TRBV13,-,CASSRRTGSYNEQFF,TGTGCCAGCAGCCGAAGGACAGGGTCCTACAATGAGCAGTTCTTC
TRBJ1-6,-,TRBV6-5,-,CASSYSARRNSPLHF,TGTGCCAGCAGTTACTCAGCCCGCAGGAATTCACCCCTCCACTTT